This T cell receptor (beta chain) came from a study of PD-1 and CTLA-4 blockade in melanoma. Method: immunoSEQ multiplex PCR; TCRdb's copy keeps in-frame clones and lacks some. The repertoire holds over 25,000 clones, approximately 91% seen once, with approximately 8% in the top ten. CDR3 length: 14 residues. Trimming cost V 4 bases and J 6 bases; bases outside gene matches: 4. Germline lookup yields CDR1 PRHDT and CDR2 FYEKMQ (reference sequence). The source of this sequence is a human donor with melanoma. The rearrangement links TRBV13 to TRBJ2-1; 9 bases are a match to TRBD2. The sequenced sample was CD8+ T cells from peripheral blood, obtained before anti-PD-1 treatment. CDR3 sequence: CASSSGGRGNEQFF. The DNA of the CDR3 is TGTGCCAGCAGCTCTGGCGGGAGGGGCAATGAGCAGTTCTTC.